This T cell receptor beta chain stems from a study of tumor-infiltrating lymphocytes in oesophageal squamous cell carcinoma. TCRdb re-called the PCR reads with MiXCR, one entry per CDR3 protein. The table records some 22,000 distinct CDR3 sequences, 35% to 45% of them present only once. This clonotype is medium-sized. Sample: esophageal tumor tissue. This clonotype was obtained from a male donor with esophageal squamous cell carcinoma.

The CDR3: CASSPRTGNTEAFF. The CDR3 DNA reads TGTGCCAGCAGCCCGCGGACAGGGAACACTGAAGCTTTCTTT. The gene calls are TRBV7-6 and TRBJ1-1; 7 bases are a match to TRBD1. The germline V gene has CDR1 SGHVS and CDR2 FNYEAQ. V gave up 5 bases and J gave up 1 base; unmatched junction bases: 4. The CDR3 extends over 14 amino acids.